The rows below give T cell receptor beta chains drawn from one sample of a study of CD8 T cells in ankylosing spondylitis. MiXCR, run by TCRdb on the 5' RACE reads, gives a single entry per CDR3 protein. The data show approximately 350,000 distinct CDR3 sequences, with 20% to 25% seen just once and 13% held by the top ten. Sequencing input: blood, either unsorted or a sorted T cell fraction (not recorded which). The origin of the receptors is a male donor with ankylosing spondylitis or in good health (not recorded which). CDR3s include the opening cysteine and the closing phenylalanine or tryptophan. The D gene is left open where the match is weak. Expanded clones are given a class, and other clones once, few, many or no size at all.

D,V,size,J,CDR3,DNA
TRBD1,TRBV4-1,few,TRBJ2-7,CASRGQGGYEQYF,TGCGCCAGCAGAGGACAGGGTGGCTACGAGCAGTACTTC
-,TRBV10-2,few,TRBJ2-1,CASGGSARDEQFF,TGCGCCAGCGGGGGGTCGGCTAGAGATGAGCAGTTCTTC
TRBD1,TRBV5-6,-,TRBJ2-7,CASSIAGTGEVEQYF,TGTGCCAGCAGCATTGCCGGGACAGGGGAGGTCGAGCAGTACTTC
TRBD1,TRBV12-3/TRBV12-4,few,TRBJ2-7,CASNPWGQGAYEQYF,TGTGCCAGCAACCCGTGGGGACAGGGGGCCTACGAGCAGTACTTC
-,TRBV4-1,once,TRBJ1-1,CATSQGQGMNTEAFF,TGCGCCACCAGCCAAGGCCAGGGAATGAACACTGAAGCTTTCTTT
-,TRBV20-1,few,TRBJ2-7,CSARDRMYEQYF,TGCAGTGCTAGAGATAGAATGTACGAGCAGTACTTC
-,TRBV20-1,-,TRBJ1-5,CSAQQENQPQHF,TGCAGTGCACAACAGGAGAATCAGCCCCAGCATTTT
TRBD1,TRBV11-1,-,TRBJ2-7,CARSPMAGGTGVSYEQYF,TGTGCCCGCAGCCCAATGGCTGGCGGGACAGGGGTTTCCTACGAGCAGTACTTC
-,TRBV11-2,once,TRBJ2-1,CASSSRLGAGIDEQFF,TGTGCCAGCAGCTCGAGACTGGGGGCAGGGATCGATGAGCAGTTCTTC
-,TRBV5-1,-,TRBJ2-7,CASSLALGPLYEQYF,TGCGCCAGCAGCTTGGCACTAGGGCCTCTCTACGAGCAGTACTTC
TRBD2,TRBV29-1,-,TRBJ2-3,CSVDGTSGSTDTQYF,TGCAGCGTTGACGGGACTAGCGGAAGCACAGATACGCAGTATTTT
-,TRBV29-1,few,TRBJ2-5,CSVGRKETQYF,TGCAGCGTTGGGCGGAAAGAGACCCAGTACTTC
TRBD2,TRBV13,few,TRBJ2-3,CASSLLAGVPWGGTQYF,TGTGCCAGCAGTCTCCTAGCGGGGGTTCCTTGGGGAGGTACGCAGTATTTT
TRBD1,TRBV27,-,TRBJ2-7,CASSPNRDRDYEQYF,TGTGCCAGCAGTCCCAACCGGGACAGGGACTACGAGCAGTACTTC
-,TRBV12-3/TRBV12-4,few,TRBJ2-2,CASSYRVTGELFF,TGTGCCAGCAGTTACAGGGTCACCGGGGAGCTGTTTTTT
-,TRBV9,few,TRBJ2-1,CASSVGGGPYNEQFF,TGTGCCAGCAGCGTAGGTGGGGGCCCCTACAATGAGCAGTTCTTC
-,TRBV28,few,TRBJ1-1,CASRNNRNTEAFF,TGTGCCAGCAGGAATAACAGGAACACTGAAGCTTTCTTT
-,TRBV28,-,TRBJ2-4,CASDGEGIQYF,TGTGCCAGCGACGGGGAAGGCATTCAGTACTTC
TRBD2,TRBV20-1,-,TRBJ2-5,CSAREGAGGGETQYF,TGCAGTGCCAGGGAGGGAGCGGGGGGCGGAGAGACCCAGTACTTC
-,TRBV10-3,few,TRBJ1-6,CAISRGEGGSPLHF,TGTGCCATCAGTCGAGGGGAAGGCGGGTCACCCCTCCACTTT
-,TRBV6-1,few,TRBJ2-7,CASILDKTYEQYF,TGTGCCAGCATCTTGGACAAGACCTACGAGCAGTACTTC
-,TRBV4-1,-,TRBJ2-5,CASSQSDRPQETQYF,TGCGCCAGCAGCCAAAGCGACAGACCGCAAGAGACCCAGTACTTC
-,TRBV3-1,-,TRBJ1-2,CASSQERTAAYGYTF,TGTGCCAGCAGCCAAGAAAGGACAGCTGCCTATGGCTACACCTTC
-,TRBV2,few,TRBJ2-5,CASSDAILGETQYF,TGTGCCAGCAGTGATGCCATACTGGGAGAGACCCAGTACTTC
TRBD1,TRBV6-2/TRBV6-3,-,TRBJ2-7,CASSGGQGSDEQYF,TGTGCCAGCAGTGGGGGACAGGGGAGCGACGAGCAGTACTTC
-,TRBV11-1,-,TRBJ2-3,CASSLRSGDGAGADTQYF,TGTGCCAGCAGCTTAAGGTCCGGAGATGGGGCGGGCGCAGATACGCAGTATTTT
-,TRBV9,-,TRBJ1-2,CASSRGGNYGYTF,TGTGCCAGCAGCCGGGGGGGTAACTATGGCTACACCTTC
TRBD1,TRBV27,-,TRBJ2-7,CASSHRPGQGVYEQYF,TGTGCCAGCAGTCACAGGCCGGGACAGGGAGTATACGAGCAGTACTTC
TRBD2,TRBV29-1,-,TRBJ2-7,CSVEAPINSGTYEQYF,TGCAGCGTTGAAGCCCCCATCAATAGCGGGACCTACGAGCAGTACTTC
-,TRBV9,-,TRBJ2-2,CASSDGNTGELFF,TGTGCCAGCAGCGATGGAAACACCGGGGAGCTGTTTTTT
-,TRBV7-2,few,TRBJ2-7,CASSLWQNYEQYF,TGTGCCAGCAGCTTATGGCAGAACTACGAGCAGTACTTC
TRBD1,TRBV30,-,TRBJ2-7,CAWSGQGAPYEQYF,TGTGCCTGGAGTGGACAGGGGGCCCCCTACGAGCAGTACTTC
-,TRBV29-1,-,TRBJ2-7,CSVVGRDGSYEQYF,TGCAGCGTTGTAGGCAGGGATGGGAGCTACGAGCAGTACTTC
-,TRBV12-3/TRBV12-4,many,TRBJ2-5,CASSLANQETQYF,TGTGCCAGCAGTTTAGCTAACCAAGAGACCCAGTACTTC
-,TRBV7-8,-,TRBJ2-7,CASSLIIDSSYEQYF,TGTGCCAGCAGCTTAATTATTGATAGCTCCTACGAGCAGTACTTC
-,TRBV12-3/TRBV12-4,few,TRBJ2-5,CASSLGPNLHQQETQYF,TGTGCCAGCAGTTTAGGGCCGAACCTCCACCAACAAGAGACCCAGTACTTC
TRBD1,TRBV5-1,-,TRBJ2-7,CASGPGQSYEQYF,TGCGCCAGCGGCCCGGGACAGTCCTACGAGCAGTACTTC
-,TRBV7-9,few,TRBJ2-7,CASSARYRAADEQYF,TGTGCCAGCAGCGCGCGTTATCGGGCCGCCGACGAGCAGTACTTC
TRBD1,TRBV14,-,TRBJ2-1,CASSQGGTGVFYNEQFF,TGTGCCAGCAGCCAAGGGGGGACAGGGGTTTTCTACAATGAGCAGTTCTTC
TRBD1,TRBV30,few,TRBJ2-1,CAWVYRDRADEQFF,TGTGCCTGGGTATATCGAGACAGGGCGGATGAGCAGTTCTTC
-,TRBV11-2,-,TRBJ2-7,CASRTPGQVYEQYF,TGTGCCAGCAGGACCCCGGGACAAGTCTACGAGCAGTACTTC
-,TRBV7-9,few,TRBJ2-5,CASSLLIGLGGQETQYF,TGTGCCAGCAGCTTATTGATTGGATTGGGGGGTCAAGAGACCCAGTACTTC
-,TRBV5-1,-,TRBJ2-1,CASSLMAGATYNEQFF,TGCGCCAGCAGCTTGATGGCAGGGGCTACCTACAATGAGCAGTTCTTC
-,TRBV9,-,TRBJ2-7,CASSEESGLPHEQYF,TGTGCCAGCAGCGAAGAATCCGGGCTCCCCCACGAGCAGTACTTC
-,TRBV5-6,-,TRBJ2-2,CASSLRTDDTGELFF,TGTGCCAGCAGCTTGAGGACAGACGACACCGGGGAGCTGTTTTTT
-,TRBV27,-,TRBJ2-1,CASSLGDNSYNEQFF,TGTGCCAGCAGTTTAGGGGACAATTCCTACAATGAGCAGTTCTTC
-,TRBV20-1,-,TRBJ2-5,CSARDRTGQETQYF,TGCAGTGCTAGAGATCGGACTGGACAAGAGACCCAGTACTTC
-,TRBV7-9,-,TRBJ1-2,CASSGRTSPSSGYTF,TGTGCCAGCAGCGGACGGACAAGCCCCTCGTCTGGCTACACCTTC
TRBD2,TRBV12-3/TRBV12-4,many,TRBJ2-3,CASGAPAGYGTDTQYF,TGTGCCAGCGGAGCCCCAGCGGGGTACGGCACAGATACGCAGTATTTT
-,TRBV7-9,-,TRBJ2-3,CATIRAGPDTQYF,TGTGCCACCATCCGGGCAGGGCCAGATACGCAGTATTTT
-,TRBV7-2,-,TRBJ2-2,CASSYTPNTGELFF,TGTGCCAGCAGCTATACCCCGAACACCGGGGAGCTGTTTTTT
TRBD1,TRBV10-3,-,TRBJ2-3,CAISEPGQGNTDTQYF,TGTGCCATCAGTGAGCCCGGACAGGGGAACACAGATACGCAGTATTTT
TRBD2,TRBV7-9,-,TRBJ2-3,CASSSGTSGDSDTQYF,TGTGCCAGCAGCTCGGGGACTAGCGGGGATTCAGATACGCAGTATTTT
-,TRBV14,-,TRBJ2-5,CASSPHTYQETQYF,TGTGCCAGCAGCCCACACACGTACCAAGAGACCCAGTACTTC
-,TRBV12-3/TRBV12-4,-,TRBJ1-2,CASSLGTANGYTF,TGTGCCAGCAGTTTAGGGACAGCGAATGGCTACACCTTC
TRBD1,TRBV12-3/TRBV12-4,-,TRBJ2-1,CASTRTGNEQFF,TGTGCCAGCACCCGGACAGGGAATGAGCAGTTCTTC